The T cell receptor (beta chain) under discussion was sequenced for a study of blood T cell repertoires in COVID-19. The overall study: The analysed material was cDNA or gDNA that came from T cells, B-cell-depleted T cells, or PBMCs.

Germline CDR1 is MNHEY and CDR2 is SMNVEV (reference sequence). CDR3 length: 15 residues. Losses at the gene ends were 6 bases for V and 6 bases for J; bases not matched to a gene: 8. Participant age was roughly 18 to 90 years, and participants resided in roughly 24 US areas. Profiled with immunoSEQ multiplex PCR; TCRdb holds only in-frame clones, not every one. The sample records 170,000 or so clones, roughly 90% being singletons. In its sample, this clone was seen once. The chain combines TRBV27 with TRBJ1-5, with 10 bases identical to TRBD1. Sequenced input: PBMCs or T cells enriched from blood (not recorded which). The clonotype originates from a woman between 45 and 65 years old who had recovered from COVID-19. CDR3 nucleotides: TGTGCCAGCAGGTCCTTTGGGACAGGGGTTCAGCCCCAGCATTTT. It encodes CASRSFGTGVQPQHF.